The 22 T cell receptor beta chains listed next were all sequenced from one sample in a study of glioma-infiltrating T cells after dendritic cell vaccination. Time point: after dendritic cell vaccination, including at tumor progression/relapse. The protocol was immunoSEQ multiplex PCR, while the TCRdb copy is restricted to in-frame clones and leaves out a portion. The table records approximately 24,000 clones, approximately 89% of them present only once. The starting material was blood, obtained after dendritic cell vaccination. Receptors were obtained from a human donor with glioblastoma.

V usage is TRBV5-8 and J usage is TRBJ1-1; D gene unclear. Germline values: CDR1 SGHTS, CDR2 YDEGEE. Trimming took 0 bases from V and 6 from J, leaving 9 bases between them. The CDR3 runs 13 residues. CDR3 residues: CASSLGFWPEAFF. The CDR3 DNA follows: TGTGCCAGCAGCTTGGGATTCTGGCCTGAAGCTTTCTTT.

V and J are TRBV6-1 and TRBJ1-4, with D possibly being TRBD1 (6 bases). This CDR3 region has 15 residues. V dropped 3 bases and J dropped 1 base, with 9 bases sitting between them. Germline CDR1 is MNHNS and CDR2 is SASEGT. The CDR3 region is CASSDRGITNEKLFF. DNA for the CDR3: TGTGCCAGCAGTGACAGGGGTATAACTAATGAAAAACTGTTTTTT.

The chain employs TRBV7-9 and TRBJ1-1, with D uncertain. Germline V gene lookup returns CDR1 SEHNR and CDR2 FQNEAQ (reference sequence). This CDR3 is built from 17 residues. V was trimmed by 1 base and J by 1 base, leaving 16 bases between them. CDR3 bases: TGTGCCAGCAGCTTAGGAATAGGAGGCGGAACGAACACTGAAGCTTTCTTT. This translates into CASSLGIGGGTNTEAFF.

The chain carries TRBV30 and TRBJ2-3, with 9 nucleotides matching TRBD2. The CDR3 runs to 17 residues. Germline-derived CDR1 and CDR2 are GTSNPN and SVGIG (reference sequence). The trim removed 1 base at V and 2 bases at J, leaving 10 bases unmatched. CDR3: CAWSAGISGGFTDTQYF. The CDR3 nucleotides are TGTGCCTGGAGTGCTGGAATCAGCGGGGGGTTCACAGATACGCAGTATTTT.

V gene TRBV9 combines with J gene TRBJ2-2; D gene unclear. The length of the CDR3 is 16 residues. V dropped 0 bases and J dropped 5 bases, with 14 bases sitting between them. The germline CDR1 and CDR2 sequences are SGDLS and YYNGEE. The chain's CDR3 is CASSVAMSARTGELFF. The CDR3 bases are TGTGCCAGCAGCGTAGCTATGAGCGCGAGGACCGGGGAGCTGTTTTTT.

V gene TRBV5-1 combines with J gene TRBJ2-3; D uncertain. The CDR3 contains 16 residues. V was pared by 4 bases and J by 3 bases, with 18 bases between. Germline CDR1 SGHRS, CDR2 YFSETQ. Here the CDR3 DNA reads TGCGCCAGCAGCCCCGGGTCCCTTGGCTTTACAGATACGCAGTATTTT. This gives the protein CASSPGSLGFTDTQYF.

The V call is TRBV27, the J call TRBJ1-2; D remains unclear. The germline CDR1 and CDR2 sequences are MNHEY and SMNVEV (reference sequence). The CDR3 is 14 residues long. V was pared by 0 bases and J by 4 bases, with 9 bases between. The CDR3 here is CASSLSPPTYGYTF. The CDR3 DNA follows: TGTGCCAGCAGTTTATCTCCCCCTACCTATGGCTACACCTTC.

The chain carries TRBV7-2 and TRBJ1-3, with no clear D. This CDR3 region has 15 residues. V was clipped by 1 base and J by 0 bases, with 7 bases between them. In germline, CDR1 is SGHTA, CDR2 FQGNSA. For the CDR3, the DNA is TGTGCCAGCAGCTTAGGCGGTAGCTCTGGAAACACCATATATTTT. Its protein product is CASSLGGSSGNTIYF.

The chain couples TRBV11-2 to TRBJ2-5, with unresolved D. The CDR3 sequence is 17 residues long. Germline V gene sequence: CDR1 SGHAT, CDR2 FQNNGV. V lost 0 bases, J lost 5 bases, and 19 bases lay in between. CDR3 coding DNA: TGTGCCAGCAGCTTAGAGAGCGTGGAGATAAGCTTTGAGACCCAGTACTTC. It is translated as CASSLESVEISFETQYF. Full variable domain (rest looked up from reference TRBV11-2 and TRBJ2-5): EAGVAQSPRYKIIEKRQSVAFWCNPISGHATLYWYQQILGQGPKLLIQFQNNGVVDDSQLPKDRFSAERLKGVDSTLKIQPAKLEDSAVYLCASSLESVEISFETQYFGPGTRLLVL.

This clone was counted a few times. The junction departs from the called germline gene at one end, perhaps through a read error. The genes are TRBV7-7 and TRBJ2-3, with D possibly matching TRBD1 (5 bases). The germline V gene encodes CDR1 SSHAT and CDR2 FNYEAQ (reference sequence). The CDR3 is 13 amino acids. CDR3 amino acids: CASSDFGANTQYF. The CDR3 coding sequence is TGTGCTAGCAGTGATTTTGGGGCGAATACGCAGTATTTT.

The CDR3: CASRLSSGNTIYF. The CDR3 DNA follows: TGCGCCAGCAGGTTGAGCTCTGGAAACACCATATATTTT. The chain carries TRBV10-2 and TRBJ1-3; D remains unclear. The germline V gene encodes CDR1 WSHSY and CDR2 SAAADI. V was shortened by 6 bases and J by 0 bases, with 6 bases between the two germline ends. The CDR3 loop spans 13 amino acids.

The rearrangement links TRBV21-1 to TRBJ2-3; the table's D gene call, TRBD1, was not cross checked with the DNA. TRBV21-1 constitutes a pseudogene. CDR3 length: 18 residues. The chain's CDR3 is CASSNRLWTGAEADTQYF. The CDR3 nucleotides are TGTGCCAGCAGCAACCGACTCTGGACAGGGGCGGAGGCAGATACGCAGTATTTT.

The chain couples TRBV6-5 to TRBJ1-5; 7 positions match TRBD1. V shed 5 bases and J 2 bases; nucleotides not matched to a gene: 6. The CDR3 sequence is 15 residues long. From germline, CDR1 is MNHEY and CDR2 SVGAGI. CDR3 residues: CASSQTGVGNQPQHF. CDR3 coding DNA: TGTGCCAGCAGTCAAACAGGGGTAGGCAATCAGCCCCAGCATTTT.

The genes are TRBV7-2 and TRBJ1-2; TRBD1 matches at 8 bases. The CDR3 runs to 12 residues. Germline-derived CDR1 and CDR2 are SGHTA and FQGNSA. After removal of 5 bases from V and 7 bases from J, the junction contained 3 bases not matched to a gene. The CDR3 nucleotides read TGTGCCAGCAGCCCAGACAGGGGTGGCTACACCTTC. It specifies CASSPDRGGYTF.

The chain joins TRBV5-1 to TRBJ2-7; 10 bases match TRBD1. Germline trimming cut 2 bases from V and 2 bases from J; bases unmatched to any gene: 4. The germline V gene encodes CDR1 SGHRS and CDR2 YFSETQ. There are 15 residues in the CDR3. The CDR3 coding sequence is TGCGCCAGCAGCTTCGGACAGGGGGTTGCCTACGAGCAGTACTTC. Amino acid sequence: CASSFGQGVAYEQYF.

The chain carries TRBV5-1 and TRBJ1-6; 7 positions match TRBD1. The germline gives CDR1 SGHRS, CDR2 YFSETQ. The CDR3 spans 17 residues. V lost 4 bases to trimming and J lost 4 bases; unmatched junction nucleotides: 11. CDR3: CASSPRPGQTYNSPLHF. CDR3 DNA: TGCGCCAGCAGCCCCCGCCCGGGACAGACTTATAATTCACCCCTCCACTTT.

The J gene is TRBJ2-7, the V gene TRBV5-1; TRBD1 matches 8 bases. There are 14 residues in the CDR3. The germline CDR1 and CDR2 sequences are SGHRS and YFSETQ. Trimming at V came to 7 bases and at J to 2 bases, leaving 8 bases not matched to a gene. The CDR3 protein is CASSSGQATYEQYF. The CDR3 DNA reads as TGCGCCAGCTCCTCGGGACAGGCGACCTACGAGCAGTACTTC.

The V and J genes are TRBV7-9 and TRBJ1-2, with D maybe TRBD1 (5 bases). V was trimmed by 0 bases and J by 6 bases, leaving 20 bases between them. This CDR3 has 17 residues. Germline CDR1 and CDR2: SEHNR and FQNEAQ (reference sequence). As DNA, the CDR3 is TGTGCCAGCAGCTTAGCGGGGCCTCAGATGGCTACAGATGGCTACACCTTC. Translation: CASSLAGPQMATDGYTF.

V is TRBV11-2 and J is TRBJ2-5, with TRBD2 as a possible D gene (7 bases). The CDR3 covers 16 residues. Germline-derived CDR1 and CDR2 are SGHAT and FQNNGV. The V gene lost 5 bases and the J gene lost 2 bases, with 18 bases spanning the gap. CDR3 nucleotide sequence: TGTGCCAGCAGCCTAGTAGGCGGGGGCTATCAAGAGACCCAGTACTTC. Translation: CASSLVGGGYQETQYF.

The rearrangement links TRBV7-8 to TRBJ2-3; TRBD2 is a possible D gene (5 bases). V lost 5 bases and J 3 bases, leaving 15 bases between the germline ends. This CDR3 contains 15 residues. Looked up from germline, CDR1 is SGHVS and CDR2 is FQNEAQ. CDR3 DNA sequence: TGTGCCAGCAGCACCAACGGACTGCTGACAGATACGCAGTATTTT. Encoded protein: CASSTNGLLTDTQYF.

CDR3 region: CASSATGPSYNEQFF. As DNA, the CDR3 is TGTGCCAGCAGCGCGACAGGGCCCTCCTACAATGAGCAGTTCTTC. The genes are TRBV5-5 and TRBJ2-1; 7 bases are a match to TRBD1. Looked up from germline, CDR1 is SGHKS and CDR2 is YYEKEE (reference sequence). V lost 4 bases, J lost 0 bases, and 4 bases stayed unmatched. This CDR3 region has 15 residues. The whole variable domain, filled in from reference TRBV5-5 and TRBJ2-1, reads DAGVTQSPTHLIKTRGQQVTLRCSPISGHKSVSWYQQVLGQGPQFIFQYYEKEERGRGNFPDRFSARQFPNYSSELNVNALLLGDSALYLCASSATGPSYNEQFFGPGTRLTVL.

The chain is built from TRBV4-2 and TRBJ2-2; D ambiguous. Germline V gene data show CDR1 as LGHNA and CDR2 as YNFKEQ. This CDR3 region has 14 residues. V gave up 0 bases and J gave up 4 bases, with 6 bases separating them. The CDR3 DNA follows: TGTGCCAGCAGCCAAGATCCTACCACCGGGGAGCTGTTTTTT. Translation: CASSQDPTTGELFF.